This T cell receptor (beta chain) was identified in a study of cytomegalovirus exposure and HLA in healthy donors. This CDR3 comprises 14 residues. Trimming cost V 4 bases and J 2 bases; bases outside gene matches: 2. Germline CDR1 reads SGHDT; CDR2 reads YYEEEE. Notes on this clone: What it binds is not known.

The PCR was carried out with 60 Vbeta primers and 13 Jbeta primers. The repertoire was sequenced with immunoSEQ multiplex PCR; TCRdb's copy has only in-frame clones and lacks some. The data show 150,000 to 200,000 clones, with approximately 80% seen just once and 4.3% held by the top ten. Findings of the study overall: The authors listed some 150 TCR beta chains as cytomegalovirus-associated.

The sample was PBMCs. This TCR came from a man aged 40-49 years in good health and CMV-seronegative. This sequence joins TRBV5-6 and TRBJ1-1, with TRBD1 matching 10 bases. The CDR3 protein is CASSGTGANTEAFF. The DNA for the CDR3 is TGTGCCAGCAGCGGGACAGGGGCTAACACTGAAGCTTTCTTT.